The sequence of this T cell receptor beta chain was determined in a study of blood T cell repertoires in COVID-19. Study context: Nucleic acid was either cDNA or gDNA, and it came from T cells, B-cell-depleted T cells, or PBMCs.

Profiling relied on immunoSEQ multiplex PCR, and the TCRdb table lists in-frame clones only, not all of them. The table shows 150,000 to 200,000 clones, with around 90% occurring only once. The CDR3 extends over 13 amino acids. Germline lookup yields CDR1 SGHVS and CDR2 FQNEAQ. V lost 2 bases to trimming and J lost 1 base, with 5 bases between them. This receptor was taken from a man in his sixties with active or convalescent COVID-19. The chain couples TRBV7-8 to TRBJ1-1; D remains unclear. The sequenced sample consisted of peripheral blood. CDR3 sequence reads: CASSLRRNTEAFF. As DNA, the CDR3 is TGTGCCAGCAGCTTACGCAGGAACACTGAAGCTTTCTTT.